This T cell receptor (beta chain) was captured by sequencing in a study of shared clonotypes between healthy human individuals. Study at large: There were three CD4 naive, three CD4 memory, two CD8 naive and one CD8 memory plates per donor.

This table comes from immunoSEQ multiplex PCR, and its TCRdb copy is limited to in-frame clones, with some not included. The sample holds about 2,100,000 clones, about 92% seen once. Naive CD8 isolation took CD45RO-negative cells positively selected for CCR7 and excluded terminally differentiated effector memory CD45RA+ cells. Regarding this clone: Antigen unknown.

Study results and caveats: Several donors held about 5% of naive CD4 clonotypes in common. Researchers sampled blood only, noting tissue repertoires likely differ. In general, naive subsets displayed greater estimated richness than memory subsets did.

Per the germline V gene, CDR1 is LNHDA and CDR2 is SQIVND (reference sequence). Trimming shortened V by 7 bases and J by 3 bases, and 13 bases separated the two germline ends. This CDR3 spans 14 amino acids. The chain is built from TRBV19 and TRBJ2-1; TRBD1 might be the D (6 bases). Sequencing was carried out using naive CD8+ T cells from PBMCs. The source of this sequence is a young man in good health. Some clones in this sample may be carry-over from other donors' samples. DNA for the CDR3: TGTGCCAGTACCTCGAAGGGGGACTACAATGAGCAGTTCTTC. It encodes CASTSKGDYNEQFF.